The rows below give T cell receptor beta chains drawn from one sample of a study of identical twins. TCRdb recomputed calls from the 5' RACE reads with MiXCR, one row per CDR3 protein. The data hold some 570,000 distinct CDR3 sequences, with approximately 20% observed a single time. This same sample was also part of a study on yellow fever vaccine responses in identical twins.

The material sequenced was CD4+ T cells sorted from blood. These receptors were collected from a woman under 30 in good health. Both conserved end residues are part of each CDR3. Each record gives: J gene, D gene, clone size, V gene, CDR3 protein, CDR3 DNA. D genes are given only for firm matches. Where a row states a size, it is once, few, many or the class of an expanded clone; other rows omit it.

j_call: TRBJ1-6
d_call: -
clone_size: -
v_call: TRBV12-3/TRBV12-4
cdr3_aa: CASTRATSYNSPLHF
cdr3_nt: TGTGCCAGCACTAGGGCCACAAGCTATAATTCACCCCTCCACTTT

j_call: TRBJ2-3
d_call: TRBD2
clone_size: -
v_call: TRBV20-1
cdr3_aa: CSAERGGTDTQYF
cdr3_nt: TGCAGTGCTGAGCGGGGGGGCACAGATACGCAGTATTTT

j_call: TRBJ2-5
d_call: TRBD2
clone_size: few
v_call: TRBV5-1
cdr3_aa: CASSSTSSGETQYF
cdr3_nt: TGCGCCAGCAGCTCGACGTCTAGCGGAGAGACCCAGTACTTC

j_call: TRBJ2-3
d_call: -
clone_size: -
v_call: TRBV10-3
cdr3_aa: CAIKSRDSSTDTQYF
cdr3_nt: TGTGCCATCAAAAGCCGGGACTCAAGCACAGATACGCAGTATTTT

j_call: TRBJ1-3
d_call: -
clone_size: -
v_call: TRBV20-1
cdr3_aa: CSARVPQGNTIYF
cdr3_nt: TGCAGTGCTAGAGTCCCCCAGGGAAACACCATATATTTT

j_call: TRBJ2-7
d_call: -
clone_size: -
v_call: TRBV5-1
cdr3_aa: CASSMGGRQYF
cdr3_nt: TGCGCCAGCAGCATGGGGGGCAGACAGTACTTC

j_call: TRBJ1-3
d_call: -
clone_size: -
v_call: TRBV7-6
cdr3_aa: CASSARQDVGNTIYF
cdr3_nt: TGTGCCAGCAGCGCCCGACAGGACGTTGGAAACACCATATATTTT

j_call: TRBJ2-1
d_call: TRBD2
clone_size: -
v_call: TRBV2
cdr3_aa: CASSTGGTIYNEQFF
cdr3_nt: TGTGCCAGCAGTACCGGGGGGACCATATACAATGAGCAGTTCTTC

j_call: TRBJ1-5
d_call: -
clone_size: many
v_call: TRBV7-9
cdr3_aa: CASSYLGDNQPQHF
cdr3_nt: TGTGCCAGCAGCTACCTGGGGGACAATCAGCCCCAGCATTTT

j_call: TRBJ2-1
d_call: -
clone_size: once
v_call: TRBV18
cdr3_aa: CASSPNSAGMWGSSYNEQFF
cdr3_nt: TGTGCCAGCTCACCAAATTCGGCAGGGATGTGGGGGAGCTCCTACAATGAGCAGTTCTTC